A single sample is the source of the 3 T cell receptor beta chains below, sequenced in a study of cytomegalovirus exposure and HLA in healthy donors. PCR involved 60 Vbeta and 13 Jbeta primers. Clones were sequenced by immunoSEQ multiplex PCR, and TCRdb holds only the in-frame ones, with some missing. The sample yields 85,000 to 100,000 clones, approximately 81% seen once. Sequenced sample: PBMCs. All receptors come from a woman between 35 and 50 years old in good health and CMV-seropositive.

A single count supports this clone. The genes are TRBV29-1 and TRBJ2-5, with TRBD1 matching 7 bases. Germline V gene sequence: CDR1 SQVTM, CDR2 ANQGSEA. CDR3 length equals 12 residues. Losses at the gene ends were 7 bases for V and 2 bases for J; bases not matched to a gene: 4. This CDR3 is CSAGQTQETQYF. The CDR3 coding sequence is TGCAGCGCGGGACAGACACAAGAGACCCAGTACTTC.

The rearrangement links TRBV6-5 to TRBJ1-2, with D perhaps matching TRBD1 (6 bases). CDR3 size: 14 residues. CDR1 and CDR2 from the germline V gene are MNHEY and SVGAGI. Trimming cost V 6 bases and J 3 bases, with 14 bases left between them. CDR3: CASSRTQGYYGYTF. DNA of the CDR3: TGTGCCAGCAGCCGGACACAGGGTTACTATGGCTACACCTTC.

The rearrangement joins TRBV5-1 to TRBJ2-1; 8 nucleotides line up with TRBD2. This CDR3 region has 19 residues. Germline CDR1 is SGHRS and CDR2 is YFSETQ. The V and J ends lost 0 bases and 7 bases, in that order; junction bases with no gene match: 18. Here the CDR3 reads CASSLVPSGSPSGQNEQFF. CDR3 nucleotide sequence: TGCGCCAGCAGCTTGGTTCCTAGCGGGTCCCCCTCGGGTCAAAATGAGCAGTTCTTC.